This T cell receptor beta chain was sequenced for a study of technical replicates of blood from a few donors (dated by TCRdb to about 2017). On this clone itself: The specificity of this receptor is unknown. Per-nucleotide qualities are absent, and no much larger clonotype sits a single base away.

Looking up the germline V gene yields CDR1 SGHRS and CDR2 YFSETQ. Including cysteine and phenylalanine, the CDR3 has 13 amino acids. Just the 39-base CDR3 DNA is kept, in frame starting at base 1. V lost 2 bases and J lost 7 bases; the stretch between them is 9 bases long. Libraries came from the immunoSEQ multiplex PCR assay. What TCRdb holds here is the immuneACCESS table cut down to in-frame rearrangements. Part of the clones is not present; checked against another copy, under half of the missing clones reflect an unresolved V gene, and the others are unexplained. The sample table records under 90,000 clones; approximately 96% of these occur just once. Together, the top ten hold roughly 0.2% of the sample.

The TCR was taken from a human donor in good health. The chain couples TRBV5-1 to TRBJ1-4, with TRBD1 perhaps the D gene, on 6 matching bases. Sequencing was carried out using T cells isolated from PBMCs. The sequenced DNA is TGCGCCAGCAGCTTCTGGACAGCTGAAAAACTGTTTTTT. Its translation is CASSFWTAEKLFF.